Below, one T cell receptor (beta chain) is given with its context. The antigen is unknown. The data were taken from a study of T cell responses to AZD1222 COVID-19 vaccine. Only in-frame clones appear in the TCRdb table, and some are missing; sequencing was by immunoSEQ multiplex PCR. Among 55,000 to 65,000 clones, about 87% were seen once, and the ten largest hold roughly 15%. CDR3 length: 14 amino acids. V was trimmed by 4 bases and J by 4 bases, leaving 11 bases between them. The germline CDR1 and CDR2 sequences are LNHDA and SQIVND (reference sequence). Findings and caveats of the study: Spike regions recognized by vaccine-associated CD4 TCRs spanned the protein, led by 160-218 and 743-854. Baseline seropositivity occurred in only six AZD1222 recipients.

The specimen comprised peripheral blood, sampled on day 0 of AZD1222 vaccination. The chain employs TRBV19 and TRBJ2-1; D possibly corresponds to TRBD1 (6 bases). This clonotype was obtained from an adult in good health. CDR3 coding DNA: TGTGCCAGTAGTACCGGGACACAATACAATGAGCAGTTCTTC. Its protein is CASSTGTQYNEQFF.